The source of this TCR beta chain is a study of T cells in Graves' hyperthyroidism and ophthalmopathy. RNA transcripts served as the template for amplifying TCR beta CDR3 regions. First-round RT-PCR of the TCR CDR3 relied on the HTBI primer set. TCRdb called the multiplex PCR reads again in MiXCR, with one record for every CDR3 protein. The sample has about half a million distinct CDR3 sequences, roughly 23% seen once. The CDR3 runs to 15 residues. The junction had 6 bases not matched to a gene; V was cut back by 4 bases and J by 3 bases. Germline CDR1 is LGHDT and CDR2 is YNNKEL (reference sequence). This clonotype has at least ten counts. Its antigen is undetermined. Ophthalmopathy patients all had a Clinical Activity Score of at least 3, a NOSPECS grade of at least 4 and disease under 3 months old. 9.5 to 10 ml fresh peripheral blood yielded the PBMCs. Study-wide results and limits: Ophthalmopathy was distinguished from stable hyperthyroidism by 13 V-J signatures. The model's output predicted ophthalmopathy at a median of roughly 6.9 months prior to onset.

Sequences were obtained from blood. The chain joins TRBV3-1 to TRBJ2-7, with 10 bases fitting TRBD2. The sequence was collected from a woman between 65 and 79 years old with Graves' ophthalmopathy. The CDR3 is CASSPRLAGGYEQYF. The CDR3 DNA reads TGTGCCAGCAGCCCCCGATTAGCGGGAGGCTACGAGCAGTACTTC.